The 25 T cell receptor beta chains below were found in one sample sequenced in a study of graft-versus-host responses after intestinal transplantation. Measured with immunoSEQ multiplex PCR; TCRdb has only the in-frame clones, and not every one. The repertoire has 74,000 or so clones, around 92% of them found once; the top ten carry approximately 0.7%. Sequenced material: PBMCs, taken 98 days after intestinal transplantation. These receptors were taken from a human patient who received an intestinal transplant, so some T cells may come from the graft donor.

The chain joins TRBV6-5 to TRBJ2-5, with D tentatively TRBD1 or TRBD2 (5 bases each). The CDR3 consists of 15 residues. Germline lookup yields CDR1 MNHEY and CDR2 SVGAGI. Trimming stripped 2 bases from V and 1 base from J, with 11 bases between. The DNA for the CDR3 is TGTGCCAGCAGTTACCGCATGAGGGGCCAAGAGACCCAGTACTTC. It encodes CASSYRMRGQETQYF.

This CDR3 reads CASSYSTSGSKEFF. The CDR3 nucleotides are TGTGCCAGCAGTTACTCGACTAGCGGGAGTAAAGAGTTCTTC. The V and J genes are TRBV6-6 and TRBJ2-1; the match to TRBD2 covers 12 bases. This CDR3 spans 14 amino acids. The V and J ends lost 0 bases and 14 bases, in that order; junction bases with no gene match: 5. Germline CDR1 reads MNHNY; CDR2 reads SVGAGI (reference sequence).

This chain links TRBV11-2 with TRBJ1-1, with 8 bases fitting TRBD1. The J segment lost 0 bases and the V segment lost 3 bases, leaving 0 bases of the junction unmatched. The CDR3 is 14 amino acids. CDR1 SGHAT and CDR2 FQNNGV come from the germline V gene. DNA for the CDR3: TGTGCCAGCAGCTTGGGACAGGTGAACACTGAAGCTTTCTTT. It encodes CASSLGQVNTEAFF.

This chain links TRBV11-2 with TRBJ2-3; D unclear. Per the germline V gene, CDR1 is SGHAT and CDR2 is FQNNGV. V lost 4 bases, J lost 2 bases, and 4 bases lay in between. The CDR3 runs to 12 residues. The CDR3 spells CASSYYTDTQYF. CDR3 sequence (DNA): TGTGCCAGCAGCTACTACACAGATACGCAGTATTTT.

The chain has TRBV18 and TRBJ1-2; weak D call: TRBD1 (5 bases). The CDR3 runs to 14 residues. Trimming left V 5 bases short and J 1 base short, with 11 bases between. CDR1 is KGHSH, CDR2 LQKENI, per germline. In DNA, the CDR3 is TGTGCCAGCTCAGCCCAACAGGATAACTATGGCTACACCTTC. As protein: CASSAQQDNYGYTF.

V and J are TRBV18 and TRBJ1-2, with 9 bases fitting TRBD1. CDR1 and CDR2 (germline): KGHSH, LQKENI. The CDR3 extends over 13 amino acids. The V and J ends lost 3 bases and 7 bases, in that order; junction bases with no gene match: 3. As DNA, the CDR3 is TGTGCCAGCTCACCCGACAGGGGGTCTGGCTACACCTTC. It is translated as CASSPDRGSGYTF.

This clone was recorded a few times. V usage is TRBV5-1 and J usage is TRBJ2-2; D is perhaps TRBD1 or TRBD2 (6 bases each). The CDR3 has 16 residues. V was pared by 2 bases and J by 4 bases, with 15 bases between. Germline V gene data show CDR1 as SGHRS and CDR2 as YFSETQ. The CDR3 DNA reads TGCGCCAGCAGCTTTGGAGGGGGGTCCGGCACCGGGGAGCTGTTTTTT. This sequence encodes CASSFGGGSGTGELFF.

The CDR3 is CSVEDPRTGFNYGYTF. CDR3 nucleotide sequence: TGCAGCGTTGAAGATCCTAGGACAGGCTTTAACTATGGCTACACCTTC. The chain links TRBV29-1 to TRBJ1-2, with 7 bases that match TRBD1. V dropped 0 bases and J dropped 1; count of bases not matched to a gene: 8. In germline, CDR1 is SQVTM, CDR2 ANQGSEA. The CDR3 has 16 amino acids.

V and J are TRBV5-1 and TRBJ1-1, with 8 positions matching TRBD1. With 4 bases clipped from V and 7 bases from J, the junction kept 3 bases outside the gene matches. Germline V gives CDR1 SGHRS, CDR2 YFSETQ. The CDR3 totals 12 residues. The CDR3 region is CASSLTGGEAFF. Here the CDR3 DNA reads TGCGCCAGCAGCCTCACAGGGGGTGAAGCTTTCTTT.

V gene TRBV28 combines with J gene TRBJ1-2, with 9 bases fitting TRBD1. CDR3 size: 14 residues. Germline V gene sequence: CDR1 MDHEN, CDR2 SYDVKM. V trimming: 5 bases; J trimming: 4 bases; junction bases outside the gene matches: 5. DNA for the CDR3: TGTGCCAGCAGTCTGGACAGGGGCATCTATGGCTACACCTTC. Encoded protein: CASSLDRGIYGYTF.

The gene calls are TRBV28 and TRBJ1-5, with TRBD1 matching 7 bases. V was pared by 3 bases and J by 3 bases, with 5 bases of the junction left unmatched. Germline assignment: CDR1 MDHEN and CDR2 SYDVKM. The CDR3 is 15 amino acids. CDR3 sequence reads: CASSFRDSLNQPQHF. CDR3 bases: TGTGCCAGCAGTTTCAGGGACAGCCTCAATCAGCCCCAGCATTTT.

The J gene is TRBJ2-7, the V gene TRBV10-3, with D maybe TRBD2 (5 bases). V lost 11 bases, J lost 6 bases, and 17 bases lay in between. The length of the CDR3 is 12 residues. CDR1 is ENHRY, CDR2 SYGVKD, per germline. The CDR3 loop reads CASRGSDSEQYF. The CDR3 nucleotides are TGTGCCTCCCGTGGTAGCGATTCCGAGCAGTACTTC.

CDR3 in DNA: TGTGCCAGCAGCCTCGAAGCGGGGGGGCGAGAGACCCAGTACTTC. Protein product: CASSLEAGGRETQYF. The chain employs TRBV7-9 and TRBJ2-5; 10 positions match TRBD2. After removal of 5 bases from V and 4 bases from J, the junction contained 7 bases not matched to a gene. Germline-derived CDR1 and CDR2 are SEHNR and FQNEAQ (reference sequence). The CDR3 is 15 amino acids.

The gene calls are TRBV7-2 and TRBJ2-3; 8 nucleotides match TRBD2. Per the germline V gene, CDR1 is SGHTA and CDR2 is FQGNSA. CDR3 size: 16 residues. V trimming: 2 bases; J trimming: 4 bases; junction bases outside the gene matches: 8. The chain's CDR3 is CASSLSGAGAADTQYF. The CDR3 coding sequence is TGTGCCAGCAGCTTAAGTGGAGCGGGAGCCGCAGATACGCAGTATTTT.

The chain has TRBV6-1 and TRBJ2-7; D call uncertain. V was pared by 2 bases and J by 3 bases, with 14 bases between. The germline V gene encodes CDR1 MNHNS and CDR2 SASEGT. The CDR3 runs 15 residues. CDR3 bases: TGTGCCAGCAGTGAAACGGTATGGGGTTTCTACGAGCAGTACTTC. It yields the protein CASSETVWGFYEQYF.

The chain carries TRBV21-1 and TRBJ1-6; the D call TRBD1 from the table was never checked on the DNA. TRBV21-1 is a listed pseudogene. The CDR3 totals 20 residues. CDR3 region: CASSKANNYRGATLNSPLHF. In DNA form, the CDR3 reads TGTGCCAGCAGCAAGGCAAACAACTACAGGGGCGCGACGCTCAATTCACCCCTCCACTTT.

This chain links TRBV11-2 with TRBJ2-5; D is uncertain. CDR1 is SGHAT, CDR2 FQNNGV, per germline. The CDR3 is 17 amino acids. V was trimmed by 2 bases and J by 0 bases, leaving 16 bases between them. The CDR3 loop reads CASSLISALRYQETQYF. CDR3 DNA: TGTGCCAGCAGCTTAATTTCAGCTTTAAGGTACCAAGAGACCCAGTACTTC.

The chain employs TRBV10-3 and TRBJ2-3, with no clear D. V lost 0 bases and J lost 6, with 4 bases in between. Germline V gene data show CDR1 as ENHRY and CDR2 as SYGVKD. This CDR3 has 12 residues. The CDR3 nucleotides read TGTGCCATCAGTGAGTCTAGTGATACGCAGTATTTT. Encoded protein: CAISESSDTQYF.

In regard to this clone: Sequence at one end of the junction differs from germline and may be a read error. The V and J genes are TRBV7-9 and TRBJ2-1, with 11 bases fitting TRBD2. The CDR3 spans 14 residues. Germline V gene sequence: CDR1 SEHNR, CDR2 FQNEAQ (reference sequence). The CDR3 DNA sequence: TGTGCCAGCAGCGTAGCGGGAGGGCACAATGAGCAGTTCTTC. Translating gives CASSVAGGHNEQFF.

The chain couples TRBV19 to TRBJ1-2; 10 positions agree with TRBD1. V lost 6 bases, J lost 5 bases, and 21 bases stayed unmatched. Germline values: CDR1 LNHDA, CDR2 SQIVND (reference sequence). This CDR3 comprises 19 residues. The CDR3, as DNA: TGTGCCAGTAGACCTCGTGGATTGGACAGGGGGTCCCGTAATTATGGCTACACCTTC. It translates to CASRPRGLDRGSRNYGYTF.

The sample holds one count of this clone. The V gene is TRBV19, the J gene TRBJ1-3, with no clear D. CDR1 LNHDA and CDR2 SQIVND come from the germline V gene (reference sequence). V was trimmed by 5 bases and J by 3 bases, leaving 14 bases between them. This CDR3 comprises 15 residues. CDR3 in DNA: TGTGCCAGTAGTGACCGGGCAAGTAGTGGAAACACCATATATTTT. Translated: CASSDRASSGNTIYF.

This rearrangement joins TRBV28 to TRBJ2-1, with a possible D match to TRBD1 (5 bases). The germline V gene has CDR1 MDHEN and CDR2 SYDVKM. This CDR3 comprises 17 residues. Trimming shortened V by 7 bases and J by 2 bases, and 21 bases separated the two germline ends. The CDR3 DNA follows: TGTGCCAGCACCCTCAAATCCAGGGTGCCTCCCTACAATGAGCAGTTCTTC. Its translation: CASTLKSRVPPYNEQFF.

This clone was recorded only once. V usage is TRBV6-1 and J usage is TRBJ1-3, with 7 bases fitting TRBD1. This CDR3 comprises 13 residues. V trimming: 11 bases; J trimming: 0 bases; junction bases outside the gene matches: 4. Germline lookup yields CDR1 MNHNS and CDR2 SASEGT. CDR3 loop: CAARDSSGNTIYF. In nucleotides, the CDR3 is TGTGCCGCCCGGGACAGCTCTGGAAACACCATATATTTT.

V gene TRBV20-1 combines with J gene TRBJ2-3; no clear D. The CDR3 totals 11 residues. The V gene lost 2 bases and the J gene lost 4 bases, with 4 bases spanning the gap. The germline gives CDR1 DFQATT, CDR2 SNEGSKA (reference sequence). CDR3 nucleotide sequence: TGCAGTGCTAGACTAGCAGATACGCAGTATTTT. Translation: CSARLADTQYF.

The chain joins TRBV5-1 to TRBJ2-2, with TRBD2 as a possible D gene (5 bases). The CDR3 spans 14 residues. Trimming took off 6 bases at V and 0 bases at J, with 9 bases between the two ends. The germline CDR1 and CDR2 sequences are SGHRS and YFSETQ. The CDR3 region is CASTRASNTGELFF. The CDR3 DNA follows: TGCGCCAGCACGAGGGCCTCGAACACCGGGGAGCTGTTTTTT.